The rows below give T cell receptor beta chains drawn from one sample of a study of shared clonotypes between healthy human individuals. The method was immunoSEQ multiplex PCR; TCRdb's version includes in-frame clones alone and lacks a portion of them. The sample shows about 460,000 clones, around 77% of them seen only once. Sequencing used PBMCs. These receptors were taken from a middle-aged woman in good health. Some clones in this sample may be carry-over from other donors' samples. CDR3s include the opening cysteine and the closing phenylalanine or tryptophan. The D gene is left open where the match is weak. Some rows have no size entry. The others give once, few or many, or a class for an expanded clone.

>.|TRBJ2-6|TRBD2|TRBV30
CAWRDSGLAGAGANVLTF
TGTGCCTGGAGAGACTCGGGACTAGCGGGAGCTGGGGCCAACGTCCTGACTTTC
>.|TRBJ2-2|TRBD1|TRBV7-9
CASSTQGTGELFF
TGTGCCAGCAGCACACAGGGGACCGGGGAGCTGTTTTTT
>once|TRBJ2-1|.|TRBV5-1
CASAPRSGDPYNEQFF
TGCGCCAGCGCCCCCCGATCGGGAGACCCCTACAATGAGCAGTTCTTC
>.|TRBJ2-3|.|TRBV6-4
CASSDGDTQYF
TGTGCCAGCAGTGACGGTGATACGCAGTATTTT
>.|TRBJ2-1|TRBD2|TRBV9
CASSVGLAGSQEQFF
TGTGCCAGCAGCGTGGGACTAGCGGGTTCCCAAGAGCAGTTCTTC
>many|TRBJ2-2|.|TRBV28
CASSLTRNTGELFF
TGTGCCAGCAGTTTAACCAGGAACACCGGGGAGCTGTTTTTT
>many|TRBJ1-1|.|TRBV7-9
CASSPGTVTEAFF
TGTGCCAGCAGCCCCGGGACGGTTACTGAAGCTTTCTTT
>.|TRBJ1-4|TRBD1|TRBV7-2
CASSPGQGRAEEKLFF
TGTGCCAGCAGCCCTGGACAGGGAAGGGCTGAAGAAAAACTGTTTTTT
>.|TRBJ1-1|.|TRBV7-9
CASSYGTNTEAFF
TGTGCCAGCAGCTACGGAACAAACACTGAAGCTTTCTTT
>once|TRBJ2-2|.|TRBV10-3
CATQGAEGNTGELFF
TGTGCCACCCAAGGGGCGGAGGGTAACACCGGGGAGCTGTTCTTT
>many|TRBJ1-1|.|TRBV18
CASQGQVNTEAFF
TGTGCCAGTCAGGGGCAGGTGAACACTGAAGCTTTCTTT
>.|TRBJ2-7|TRBD1|TRBV28
CASNPFRWTGTEQYF
TGTGCCAGCAACCCCTTCAGATGGACAGGGACCGAGCAGTACTTC
>once|TRBJ2-7|TRBD2|TRBV6-1
CASSEGLAREQYF
TGTGCCAGCAGTGAAGGACTAGCTCGCGAGCAGTACTTC
>.|TRBJ2-1|.|TRBV28
CASRNAPSSYNEQFF
TGTGCCAGCAGAAATGCACCGAGCTCCTACAATGAGCAGTTCTTC
>.|TRBJ2-1|.|TRBV6-5
CASSYASSYNEQFF
TGTGCCAGCAGTTACGCCAGCTCCTACAATGAGCAGTTCTTC
>once|TRBJ1-2|TRBD1|TRBV5-6
CASRNEGARGYTF
TGTGCCAGCAGGAATGAGGGGGCGCGTGGCTACACCTTC
>few|TRBJ2-7|TRBD1|TRBV7-2
CASSLAAGTAGYEQYF
TGTGCCAGCAGCTTAGCTGCCGGGACAGCTGGCTACGAGCAGTACTTC
>.|TRBJ2-7|.|TRBV28
CASSLGGNHYEQYF
TGTGCCAGCAGTTTAGGGGGGAATCACTACGAGCAGTACTTC
>.|TRBJ1-2|.|TRBV7-9
CASSHPEAGNYGYTF
TGTGCCAGCAGCCACCCCGAGGCAGGGAACTATGGCTACACCTTC
>few|TRBJ1-3|TRBD1|TRBV5-7
CASSSGTGYSGNTIYF
TGTGCCAGCAGCTCCGGGACAGGGTACTCTGGAAACACCATATATTTT
>.|TRBJ2-2|.|TRBV15
CATRKRERAGELFF
TGTGCCACCAGAAAACGGGAGAGGGCCGGGGAGCTGTTTTTT
>.|TRBJ1-3|.|TRBV11-2
CASSLGGGSGNTIYF
TGTGCCAGCAGCTTGGGCGGAGGCTCTGGAAACACCATATATTTT
>.|TRBJ2-2|.|TRBV14
CASSRTAANTGELFF
TGTGCCAGCAGTAGGACAGCCGCGAACACCGGGGAGCTGTTTTTT
>.|TRBJ1-1|.|TRBV14
CASSHSTEAFF
TGTGCCAGCAGCCACTCCACTGAAGCTTTCTTT
>.|TRBJ2-2|TRBD1|TRBV18
CASSPPGQGNTGELFF
TGTGCCAGCTCACCACCGGGACAGGGGAACACCGGGGAGCTGTTTTTT
>.|TRBJ2-7|TRBD2|TRBV9
CASSAVLAGADEQYF
TGTGCCAGCAGCGCCGTCCTAGCGGGAGCGGACGAGCAGTACTTC
>.|TRBJ2-7|TRBD1|TRBV19
CASRLTGVSYEQYF
TGTGCCAGTAGGTTGACAGGGGTTTCCTACGAGCAGTACTTC
>.|TRBJ1-2|.|TRBV18
CASSPDGYGYTF
TGTGCCAGCTCACCTGACGGTTATGGCTACACCTTC
>.|TRBJ1-5|TRBD1|TRBV4-1
CASSQVDRGNQPQHF
TGCGCCAGCAGCCAGGTGGACAGGGGAAATCAGCCCCAGCATTTT